Shown below are 18 T cell receptor beta chains from a single sample sequenced in a study of CD8 T cells in ankylosing spondylitis. Via MiXCR, TCRdb re-called the 5' RACE reads, giving one row per CDR3 protein. This sample yields 350,000 or so distinct CDR3 sequences, of which less than 10% are seen a single time; 13% to 15% belongs to the top ten. These receptors' targets are unknown. Findings and limits, study-wide: Among TCR beta sequences, a motif of several highly homologous variants appeared characteristic of ankylosing spondylitis blood.

Specimen: blood, either unsorted or a sorted T cell fraction (not recorded which). The receptors stem from a male donor with ankylosing spondylitis.

This clonotype appeared a few times. The rearrangement links TRBV3-1 to TRBJ2-3; 8 nucleotides match TRBD1. The CDR3 extends over 20 amino acids. CDR1 is LGHDT, CDR2 YNNKEL, per germline (reference sequence). Trimming took 0 bases from V and 5 from J; bases not matched to a gene: 19. The CDR3 DNA sequence: TGTGCCAGCAGCCAAGACAAAGGCAGCAGGGGGCCCCGGTTTCGAGATACGCAGTATTTT. Protein product: CASSQDKGSRGPRFRDTQYF.

This clonotype appeared many times. The V call is TRBV29-1, the J call TRBJ1-1, with D perhaps TRBD1 (6 bases). V was shortened by 3 bases and J by 6 bases, with 11 bases between the two germline ends. Germline V gene sequence: CDR1 SQVTM, CDR2 ANQGSEA. The CDR3 totals 12 residues. The CDR3 loop is CSVDGGKPEAFF. CDR3 bases: TGCAGCGTTGATGGGGGCAAGCCTGAAGCTTTCTTT.

This clonotype was recorded at least ten times. The chain carries TRBV29-1 and TRBJ2-2, with D uncertain. The length of the CDR3 is 12 residues. Trimming stripped 5 bases from V and 1 base from J, with 5 bases between. In germline, CDR1 is SQVTM, CDR2 ANQGSEA. CDR3 residues: CSVRWNTGELFF. The CDR3 DNA is TGCAGCGTTCGGTGGAACACCGGGGAGCTGTTTTTT.

In DNA, the CDR3 is TGTGCCAGCAGTTTAGGGGTGTTCTATGGCTACACCTTC. Translating it yields CASSLGVFYGYTF. The chain links TRBV28 to TRBJ1-2; D is unresolved. CDR3 length: 13 residues. Germline CDR1 is MDHEN and CDR2 is SYDVKM. V dropped 2 bases and J dropped 4 bases, with 8 bases sitting between them.

This clonotype has a count of ten or more. This rearrangement joins TRBV29-1 to TRBJ1-1; TRBD1 agrees at 7 bases. This CDR3 contains 14 residues. Per germline, CDR1 SQVTM and CDR2 ANQGSEA. Trimming took 1 base from V and 3 from J; bases not matched to a gene: 5. CDR3 residues: CSVEGAGQDTEAFF. CDR3 bases: TGCAGCGTTGAAGGGGCCGGACAGGACACTGAAGCTTTCTTT.

The chain combines TRBV7-2 with TRBJ2-7, with TRBD2 identical over 8 bases. The CDR3 extends over 15 amino acids. The V gene end was trimmed by 4 bases and the J gene end by 5 bases; junction bases not matched to a gene: 10. Germline V gene sequence: CDR1 SGHTA, CDR2 FQGNSA. In DNA form, the CDR3 reads TGTGCCAGCAGCTCAGGGACTAGAGGTGCCAACGAGCAGTACTTC. Residues: CASSSGTRGANEQYF.

J is TRBJ2-2 and V is TRBV12-3 or TRBV12-4; possible D gene TRBD1, 5 bases. V lost 3 bases and J lost 6, with 11 bases in between. CDR3 size: 14 residues. The CDR3 protein is CASSFSVGAGELFF. DNA for the CDR3: TGTGCCAGCAGTTTCTCAGTAGGGGCCGGGGAGCTGTTTTTT.

This chain joins TRBV28 and TRBJ1-5; D remains ambiguous. This CDR3 comprises 13 residues. Looked up from germline, CDR1 is MDHEN and CDR2 is SYDVKM. Deletions cut 3 bases from V and 4 bases from J, with 7 bases between. The CDR3 DNA is TGTGCCAGCAGTTTGACATTGAATCAGCCCCAGCATTTT. This translates into CASSLTLNQPQHF.

This clonotype was seen repeatedly, ten times or more. The rearrangement links TRBV7-9 to TRBJ1-1; 10 positions agree with TRBD1. The CDR3 is made up of 14 amino acids. CDR1 and CDR2 from the germline V gene are SEHNR and FQNEAQ (reference sequence). The ends lost 5 bases at V and 5 bases at J; junction bases unmatched: 5. For the CDR3, the DNA is TGTGCCAGCAGCCTCCGGACAGGGGGGACTGAAGCTTTCTTT. Protein: CASSLRTGGTEAFF. Full variable domain (outside the CDR3, taken from reference TRBV7-9 and TRBJ1-1): DTGVSQNPRHKITKRGQNVTFRCDPISEHNRLYWYRQTLGQGPEFLTYFQNEAQLEKSRLLSDRFSAERPKGSFSTLEIQRTEQGDSAMYLCASSLRTGGTEAFFGQGTRLTVV.

The chain has TRBV29-1 and TRBJ2-1; D is perhaps TRBD1 (7 bases). Per germline, CDR1 SQVTM and CDR2 ANQGSEA. The CDR3 sequence is 14 residues long. Trimming removed 5 bases at V and 4 bases at J, with 15 bases between. The CDR3 loop is CSVRGTVIYNEQFF. CDR3 nucleotides: TGCAGCGTTCGGGGGACAGTCATATACAATGAGCAGTTCTTC.

There are a few counts of this clonotype. V gene TRBV28 combines with J gene TRBJ2-3; TRBD2 might be the D (6 bases). The germline gives CDR1 MDHEN, CDR2 SYDVKM. The CDR3 loop spans 14 amino acids. Trimming cost V 10 bases and J 0 bases, with 14 bases left between them. CDR3 coding DNA: TGTGCCACCCGGAGGGGCTCCAGCACAGATACGCAGTATTTT. It codes for CATRRGSSTDTQYF.

This clonotype has more than one count but fewer than ten. The chain recombines TRBV28 with TRBJ1-5; maybe TRBD1 (5 bases). V lost 7 bases and J lost 7, with 20 bases in between. Germline V gene sequence: CDR1 MDHEN, CDR2 SYDVKM. The CDR3 extends over 15 amino acids. CDR3 residues: CASISGGYLRQPQHF. The CDR3 nucleotides are TGTGCCAGCATCTCGGGGGGGTATCTGCGACAGCCCCAGCATTTT.

In its sample, this clonotype was seen a few times. V and J are TRBV5-1 and TRBJ1-1, with D maybe TRBD1 (5 bases). The CDR3 consists of 14 residues. CDR1 is SGHRS, CDR2 YFSETQ, per germline. Trimming cost V 1 base and J 3 bases, with 10 bases left between them. The CDR3 loop is CASSLPGRDTEAFF. Here the CDR3 DNA reads TGCGCCAGCAGCTTGCCAGGGAGAGACACTGAAGCTTTCTTT.

The chain couples TRBV4-2 to TRBJ2-1, with D perhaps matching TRBD2 (5 bases). Germline lookup yields CDR1 LGHNA and CDR2 YNFKEQ. The V gene lost 1 base and the J gene lost 8 bases, with 9 bases spanning the gap. The CDR3 contains 13 residues. In DNA, the CDR3 is TGTGCCAGCAGCCAAGGGGAGACTGATGAGCAGTTCTTC. Residues: CASSQGETDEQFF.

Concerning this clonotype: Sequence at one end of the junction differs from germline and may be a read error. The J gene is TRBJ1-2, the V gene TRBV27; 7 bases are shared with TRBD1. Per the germline V gene, CDR1 is MNHEY and CDR2 is SMNVEV (reference sequence). The CDR3 has 15 residues. The CDR3 coding sequence is TGTGCCAGCAGTTTCCTCGACAGGGTGACCTATAGCTACACCTTC. This codes for CASSFLDRVTYSYTF.

The CDR3 sequence: CATSRTSGSGDTGELFF. The CDR3 region has the DNA TGTGCCACCTCCCGGACTAGCGGGAGCGGCGACACCGGGGAGCTGTTTTTT. The chain joins TRBV24-1 to TRBJ2-2; TRBD2 aligns across 13 bases. The V gene's germline CDR1 is KGHDR and CDR2 SFDVKD. This CDR3 region has 17 residues. Trimming at V came to 9 bases and at J to 3 bases, leaving 9 bases not matched to a gene.

This chain joins TRBV7-8 and TRBJ1-2, with TRBD1 matching over 10 bases. The CDR3 consists of 15 residues. Germline assignment: CDR1 SGHVS and CDR2 FQNEAQ. V was pared by 4 bases and J by 0 bases, with 2 bases of the junction left unmatched. CDR3 bases: TGTGCCAGCAGCTCCGGGACAGGGGCTAACTATGGCTACACCTTC. Translation: CASSSGTGANYGYTF.

J is TRBJ1-1 and V is TRBV20-1; D remains ambiguous. The CDR3 runs 12 residues. Per the germline V gene, CDR1 is DFQATT and CDR2 is SNEGSKA (reference sequence). Trimming took off 6 bases at V and 3 bases at J, with 11 bases between the two ends. CDR3 sequence reads: CSATMGHTEAFF. The DNA for the CDR3 is TGCAGTGCGACAATGGGTCACACTGAAGCTTTCTTT.